Following are 8 T cell receptor beta chains from one sample sequenced in a study of cytomegalovirus exposure and HLA in healthy donors. With 60 Vbeta and 13 Jbeta primers, the PCR was carried out. Data came from immunoSEQ multiplex PCR; TCRdb stores just in-frame clones and leaves some out. The table has about 270,000 clones, 80% to 90% seen once; the top ten hold 4%. Sequenced sample: PBMCs. These receptors were obtained from a man in his forties in good health and CMV-seropositive.

The rearrangement uses TRBV5-5 and TRBJ2-2; 8 nucleotides match TRBD1. Germline lookup yields CDR1 SGHKS and CDR2 YYEKEE (reference sequence). The CDR3 sequence is 15 residues long. V dropped 2 bases and J dropped 5; count of bases not matched to a gene: 5. DNA of the CDR3: TGTGCCAGCAGCTTCCTGGGACAGGTGACCGGGGAGCTGTTTTTT. This translates into CASSFLGQVTGELFF.

This clone was picked up a small number of times. The same CDR3 arises from other DNA sequences in this sample as well. The chain has TRBV6-5 and TRBJ1-1; TRBD1 might be the D (5 bases). The CDR3 runs to 12 residues. Germline CDR1 and CDR2: MNHEY and SVGAGI. V gave up 5 bases and J gave up 3 bases, with 7 bases separating them. CDR3 in DNA: TGTGCCAGCAGTAGGGGATACACTGAAGCTTTCTTT. This encodes CASSRGYTEAFF.

The chain couples TRBV5-1 to TRBJ2-1; 8 nucleotides align to TRBD2. CDR3 length: 15 amino acids. The germline V gene has CDR1 SGHRS and CDR2 YFSETQ. With 6 bases clipped from V and 1 base from J, the junction kept 6 bases outside the gene matches. The CDR3: CASNRAGVSYNEQFF. The CDR3 DNA is TGCGCCAGCAACCGAGCGGGAGTTTCCTACAATGAGCAGTTCTTC.

The chain joins TRBV2 to TRBJ2-3; 9 bases match TRBD1. The CDR3 consists of 15 residues. The germline CDR1 and CDR2 sequences are SNHLY and FYNNEI. Trimming at V came to 7 bases and at J to 4 bases, leaving 9 bases not matched to a gene. The CDR3 sequence is CASKEGTGRPDTQYF. Here the CDR3 DNA reads TGTGCCAGCAAAGAGGGGACAGGGAGACCAGATACGCAGTATTTT.

The rearrangement uses TRBV7-9 and TRBJ2-1, with 9 bases that match TRBD2. V dropped 8 bases and J dropped 7; count of bases not matched to a gene: 9. Germline loops: CDR1 SEHNR, CDR2 FQNEAQ (reference sequence). The CDR3 has 14 amino acids. CDR3 sequence (DNA): TGTGCCAGCCGCTCGGGCGGGAGGGATAATGAGCAGTTCTTC. Its protein is CASRSGGRDNEQFF.

The V call is TRBV5-8, the J call TRBJ2-1; 11 nucleotides align to TRBD2. The length of the CDR3 is 15 residues. J gave up 3 bases and V 4 bases, and 3 bases lay outside the gene matches. Germline V gives CDR1 SGHTS, CDR2 YDEGEE. CDR3 sequence (DNA): TGTGCCAGCAGCCTAGGACTAGCGGGCTACAATGAGCAGTTCTTC. This gives the protein CASSLGLAGYNEQFF. Based on the CDR3 plus reference TRBV5-8 and TRBJ2-1, the full variable domain is EAGVTQSPTHLIKTRGQQATLRCSPISGHTSVYWYQQALGLGLQFLLWYDEGEERNRGNFPPRFSGRQFPNYSSELNVNALELEDSALYLCASSLGLAGYNEQFFGPGTRLTVL.

V usage is TRBV27 and J usage is TRBJ2-5; D remains ambiguous. The end of the DNA is better explained by TRBJ2-7, so the J call may be wrong. The V gene's germline CDR1 is MNHEY and CDR2 SMNVEV (reference sequence). This CDR3 is built from 12 residues. CDR3 protein: CASSTTSYEQYF. The CDR3 DNA follows: TGTGCCAGCAGTACGACTTCCTACGAGCAGTACTTC.

The V and J genes are TRBV7-9 and TRBJ1-1, with 8 positions matching TRBD1. Per germline, CDR1 SEHNR and CDR2 FQNEAQ (reference sequence). The V gene end was trimmed by 0 bases and the J gene end by 5 bases; junction bases not matched to a gene: 2. This CDR3 region has 14 residues. DNA for the CDR3: TGTGCCAGCAGCTTAGCTGGACAGGGTACTGAAGCTTTCTTT. Translated, it gives CASSLAGQGTEAFF. Full variable domain (missing parts from reference TRBV7-9 and TRBJ1-1): DTGVSQNPRHKITKRGQNVTFRCDPISEHNRLYWYRQTLGQGPEFLTYFQNEAQLEKSRLLSDRFSAERPKGSFSTLEIQRTEQGDSAMYLCASSLAGQGTEAFFGQGTRLTVV.